This T cell receptor (beta chain) was sequenced for a study of T cell changes during pregnancy in multiple sclerosis. The V gene's germline CDR1 is SGHNT and CDR2 YYREEE (reference sequence). The CDR3 extends over 13 amino acids. Between the trimmed V and J ends, which lost 2 bases and 2 bases, there was a span of 7 bases. TCRdb's copy holds only in-frame clones and misses some; the assay was immunoSEQ multiplex PCR. The sample has tens of thousands of clones, approximately 90% seen once. The sequenced sample was peripheral blood, obtained in the second trimester of pregnancy. The chain employs TRBV5-4 and TRBJ2-5; D remains ambiguous. The sequence was collected from a female donor in good health, enrolled as a control in a pregnancy study. CDR3 in amino acids: CASSFKAQETQYF. The DNA for the CDR3 is TGTGCCAGCAGCTTTAAAGCTCAAGAGACCCAGTACTTC.